This T cell receptor (beta chain) was observed in a study of shared clonotypes between healthy human individuals. Deep-level assay runs were performed. The genomic DNA of each subset was split evenly across several immunoSEQ plates. The data were produced by immunoSEQ multiplex PCR, yet TCRdb's version contains in-frame clones alone and is incomplete. Counted here are 2,500,000 or so clones, about nine tenths occurring once; the ten biggest clones make up approximately 0.4%. The CDR3 is 12 amino acids. Trimming left V 8 bases short and J 4 bases short, with 8 bases between. Germline CDR1 is MDHEN and CDR2 is SYDVKM.

The TCR was taken from a man aged 18 to 30 in good health. Some clones in this sample may be carry-over from other donors' samples. The source material was naive CD4+ T cells from PBMCs. Regarding subset: CD45RA+ positively selected. The rearrangement uses TRBV28 and TRBJ2-2; TRBD2 is a possible D gene (5 bases). CDR3: CASAAGTGELFF. In DNA form, the CDR3 reads TGTGCCAGCGCCGCGGGCACCGGGGAGCTGTTTTTT.